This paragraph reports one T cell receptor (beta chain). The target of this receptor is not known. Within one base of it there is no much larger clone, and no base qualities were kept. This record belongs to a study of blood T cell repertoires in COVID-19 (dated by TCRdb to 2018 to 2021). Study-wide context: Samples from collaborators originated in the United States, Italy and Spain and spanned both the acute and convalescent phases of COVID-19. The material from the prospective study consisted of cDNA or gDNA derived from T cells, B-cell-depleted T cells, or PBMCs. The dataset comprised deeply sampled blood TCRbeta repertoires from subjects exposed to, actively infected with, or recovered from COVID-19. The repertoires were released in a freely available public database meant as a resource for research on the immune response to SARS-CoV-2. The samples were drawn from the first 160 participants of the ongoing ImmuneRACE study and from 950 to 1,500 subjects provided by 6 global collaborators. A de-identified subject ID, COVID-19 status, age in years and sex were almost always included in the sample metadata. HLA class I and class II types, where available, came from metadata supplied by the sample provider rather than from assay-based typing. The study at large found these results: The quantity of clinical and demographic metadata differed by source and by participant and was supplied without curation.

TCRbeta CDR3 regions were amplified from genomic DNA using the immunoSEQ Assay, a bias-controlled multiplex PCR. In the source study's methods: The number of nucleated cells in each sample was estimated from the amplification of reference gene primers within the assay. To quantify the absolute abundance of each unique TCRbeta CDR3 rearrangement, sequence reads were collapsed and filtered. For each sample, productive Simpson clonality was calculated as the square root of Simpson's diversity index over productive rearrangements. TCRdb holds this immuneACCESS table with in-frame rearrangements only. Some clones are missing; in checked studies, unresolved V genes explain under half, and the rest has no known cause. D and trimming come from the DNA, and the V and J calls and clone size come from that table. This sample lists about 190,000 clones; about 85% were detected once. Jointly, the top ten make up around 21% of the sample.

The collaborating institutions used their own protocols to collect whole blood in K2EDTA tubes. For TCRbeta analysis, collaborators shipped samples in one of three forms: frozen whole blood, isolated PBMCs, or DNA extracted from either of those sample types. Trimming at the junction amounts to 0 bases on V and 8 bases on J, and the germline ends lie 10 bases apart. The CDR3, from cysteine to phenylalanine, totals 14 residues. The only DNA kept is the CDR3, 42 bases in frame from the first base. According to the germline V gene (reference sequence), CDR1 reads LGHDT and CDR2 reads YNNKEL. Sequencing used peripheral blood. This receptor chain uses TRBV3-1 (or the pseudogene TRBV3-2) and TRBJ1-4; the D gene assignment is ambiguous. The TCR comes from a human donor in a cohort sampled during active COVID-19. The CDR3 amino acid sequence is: CASSQDWAYEKLFF. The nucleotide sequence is TGTGCCAGCAGCCAAGATTGGGCGTACGAAAAACTGTTTTTT.